The next 28 T cell receptor beta chains were all read from a single sample in a study of spatial heterogeneity in lung cancer (dated by TCRdb to about 2019). The sample's time point label, in plain terms: sample taken at primary tumor resection. The library was generated by 5' RACE. The sequencing machine was a NextSeq 500. The raw public reads went through TCRdb reprocessing: fastp at Q25, MiXCR clone calling, in-frame beta chains kept. Merged by CDR3 protein, the rows form single entries marked with the most common genes and DNA. The table for this sample lists 24,000 or so distinct CDR3 sequences; 3% to 4% of them were counted only once. The ten most abundant clones make up 29% of the sample. This specimen consisted of PBMCs, obtained at surgery. Every receptor here comes from a female donor with early-stage non-small cell lung cancer.

The sample holds many counts of this clonotype. As DNA, the CDR3 is TGTGCCAGCATTTGGATGAACACTGAAGCTTTCTTT. It encodes CASIWMNTEAFF. V is TRBV2 and J is TRBJ1-1, with D hard to call. V was pared by 7 bases and J by 0 bases, with 6 bases between. This CDR3 has 12 residues. Germline CDR1 and CDR2: SNHLY and FYNNEI.

This clonotype occurred many times. This rearrangement joins TRBV4-1 to TRBJ2-7, with D perhaps TRBD2 (5 bases). The CDR3 has 16 residues. Looked up from germline, CDR1 is MGHRA and CDR2 is YSYEKL. Trimming shortened V by 3 bases and J by 5 bases, and 20 bases separated the two germline ends. CDR3 nucleotide sequence: TGCGCCAGCAGCCATGGACTCATCGGGAAACCCCACGAGCAGTACTTC. This encodes CASSHGLIGKPHEQYF.

This clonotype is termed medium-sized. The chain recombines TRBV7-9 with TRBJ2-5; D is tentatively TRBD1 or TRBD2 (5 bases each). Germline CDR1 SEHNR, CDR2 FQNEAQ (reference sequence). V lost 4 bases and J lost 4, with 13 bases in between. The CDR3 runs to 14 residues. The CDR3 nucleotides read TGTGCCAGCAGCTCATCGGGACCCGGAGAGACCCAGTACTTC. It yields the protein CASSSSGPGETQYF.

This clonotype was detected ten times or more. The chain is built from TRBV12-3 or TRBV12-4 and TRBJ1-1, with 9 nucleotides matching TRBD1. The V and J ends lost 6 bases and 11 bases, in that order; junction bases with no gene match: 10. This CDR3 has 13 residues. CDR3 in amino acids: CASSVRGTGTAFF. In DNA, the CDR3 is TGTGCCAGCAGCGTAAGGGGGACAGGGACGGCTTTCTTT.

This clonotype was observed many times. J is TRBJ2-1 and V is TRBV4-1, with TRBD2 matching 8 bases. V shed 1 base, J shed 4 bases, and the junction held 6 bases outside the gene matches. Germline lookup yields CDR1 MGHRA and CDR2 YSYEKL. The CDR3 runs 16 residues. The CDR3 loop reads CASSQGTGRGYNEQFF. The CDR3 DNA follows: TGCGCCAGCAGCCAAGGCACCGGGAGGGGATACAATGAGCAGTTCTTC.

This clonotype was seen at least ten times. V is TRBV19 and J is TRBJ2-7; TRBD1 matches 7 bases. Germline loops: CDR1 LNHDA, CDR2 SQIVND (reference sequence). With V trimmed by 4 bases and J by 6 bases, 6 bases remained unmatched. This CDR3 is built from 13 residues. The CDR3 loop reads CASSTDRMREQYF. For the CDR3, the DNA is TGTGCCAGTAGTACGGACAGGATGCGCGAGCAGTACTTC.

This clonotype was detected many times. The chain couples TRBV7-3 to TRBJ1-1, with a weak D call TRBD1 (6 bases). Germline values: CDR1 SGHTA, CDR2 FQGTGA. This CDR3 comprises 13 residues. V shed 6 bases and J shed 3 bases, with 11 bases lying between them. The CDR3 protein is CASSYTGYTEAFF. The CDR3 bases are TGTGCCAGCAGTTATACAGGGTACACTGAAGCTTTCTTT.

The table lists this clonotype with a few counts. V usage is TRBV3-1 and J usage is TRBJ1-1, with D possibly TRBD1 on 5 matching bases. Trimming took 4 bases from V and 4 from J, leaving 13 bases between them. The CDR3 runs 14 residues. CDR1 and CDR2 (germline): LGHDT, YNNKEL (reference sequence). The CDR3 DNA reads as TGTGCCAGCAGCCCGGCAGGGATGGGCACTGAAGCTTTCTTT. Its protein product is CASSPAGMGTEAFF. Using reference TRBV3-1 and TRBJ1-1 for the parts outside the CDR3, the full variable domain is DTAVSQTPKYLVTQMGNDKSIKCEQNLGHDTMYWYKQDSKKFLKIMFSYNNKELIINETVPNRFSPKSPDKAHLNLHINSLELGDSAVYFCASSPAGMGTEAFFGQGTRLTVV.

This clonotype showed up many times. The V call is TRBV29-1, the J call TRBJ2-1; D assignment may be TRBD1 or TRBD2 (5 bases each). CDR3 size: 15 residues. In germline, CDR1 is SQVTM, CDR2 ANQGSEA. V lost 1 base, J lost 6 bases, and 16 bases lay in between. Here the CDR3 DNA reads TGCAGCGTTGAAGGTGGGGGAGTTTCGCTCAATGAGCAGTTCTTC. Residues: CSVEGGGVSLNEQFF.

This clonotype was detected ten times or more. The rearrangement uses TRBV20-1 and TRBJ2-1, with 7 positions matching TRBD2. Germline V gene data show CDR1 as DFQATT and CDR2 as SNEGSKA (reference sequence). V lost 5 bases, J lost 6 bases, and 13 bases stayed unmatched. CDR3 length: 15 amino acids. The chain's CDR3 is CSAPHGSSGLNEQFF. The CDR3 bases are TGCAGTGCTCCCCATGGGTCTAGCGGCCTCAATGAGCAGTTCTTC.

In this sample, this clonotype turned up many times. The J gene is TRBJ1-1, the V gene TRBV6-5; D is ambiguous. Germline V gene lookup returns CDR1 MNHEY and CDR2 SVGAGI. The V and J ends lost 10 bases and 2 bases respectively, with 8 bases between them. The CDR3 spans 11 residues. CDR3 loop: CATLFNTEAFF. DNA of the CDR3: TGTGCCACCTTGTTCAACACTGAAGCTTTCTTT.

There are many counts of this clonotype. V is TRBV7-2 and J is TRBJ2-2; D might be TRBD1 (6 bases). This CDR3 spans 16 amino acids. Germline V gene lookup returns CDR1 SGHTA and CDR2 FQGNSA. V gave up 0 bases and J gave up 1 base, with 9 bases separating them. The CDR3, as DNA: TGTGCCAGCAGCTTAGCGGTGACAGGGAACACCGGGGAGCTGTTTTTT. This encodes CASSLAVTGNTGELFF.

This clonotype was detected ten times or more. The gene calls are TRBV9 and TRBJ2-3; possible D gene TRBD1, 6 bases. This CDR3 contains 16 residues. Per the germline V gene, CDR1 is SGDLS and CDR2 is YYNGEE. V shed 3 bases and J shed 3 bases, with 17 bases lying between them. CDR3 in amino acids: CASSATTGTTTDTQYF. The CDR3 DNA follows: TGTGCCAGCAGCGCCACTACCGGGACAACTACAGATACGCAGTATTTT.

Ten or more counts support this clonotype. V and J are TRBV5-4 and TRBJ1-2; D might be TRBD1 (5 bases). Deletions cut 0 bases from V and 2 bases from J, with 14 bases between. The CDR3 extends over 16 amino acids. CDR1 is SGHNT and CDR2 is YYREEE in the germline V gene (reference sequence). CDR3 amino acids: CASSLVDWGTNYGYTF. In DNA form, the CDR3 reads TGTGCCAGCAGCTTGGTGGACTGGGGGACGAACTATGGCTACACCTTC.

This clonotype has a count of ten or more. CDR3 DNA sequence: TGCGCCAGCAGTCAGGGCGGGGAGGGCGCAGATACGCAGTATTTT. It yields the protein CASSQGGEGADTQYF. J is TRBJ2-3 and V is TRBV23-1; 7 bases line up with TRBD2. TRBV23-1 is annotated as an ORF whose role is uncertain. This CDR3 region has 15 residues. Unmatched junction bases numbered 7, after V lost 3 bases and J lost 4 bases.

This clonotype showed up many times. The CDR3 region has the DNA TGTGCCATCAGTGAGCTGACAGGCGGGGTAGATGGCTACACCTTC. As protein: CAISELTGGVDGYTF. This rearrangement joins TRBV10-3 to TRBJ1-2; a weak D match, TRBD1 (6 bases). V was clipped by 2 bases and J by 6 bases, with 16 bases between them. The length of the CDR3 is 15 residues. Germline CDR1 ENHRY, CDR2 SYGVKD.

This clonotype was detected many times. The CDR3 DNA is TGTGCCAGCAGTTACGTTAGGGACACTGAAGCTTTCTTT. It is translated as CASSYVRDTEAFF. This chain connects TRBV6-6 to TRBJ1-1; the D is unclear. Germline assignment: CDR1 MNHNY and CDR2 SVGAGI (reference sequence). CDR3 length: 13 amino acids. Trimming took off 2 bases at V and 3 bases at J, with 7 bases between the two ends.

A few counts support this clonotype. The chain has TRBV4-2 and TRBJ2-7; possibly TRBD2 for D (6 bases). Trimming left V 4 bases short and J 3 bases short, with 16 bases between. CDR1 is LGHNA and CDR2 is YNFKEQ in the germline V gene. The CDR3 is made up of 15 amino acids. CDR3 in DNA: TGTGCCAGCAGCCCCCTGGTTGGAGGGGACTACGAGCAGTACTTC. Translation gives CASSPLVGGDYEQYF.

This chain joins TRBV10-2 and TRBJ1-1; tentatively, D is TRBD1 (6 bases). V lost 7 bases to trimming and J lost 4 bases, with 22 bases between them. This CDR3 has 16 amino acids. CDR1 and CDR2 (germline): WSHSY, SAAADI. The CDR3 sequence is CASTKSGGRGSTEAFF. As DNA, the CDR3 is TGCGCCAGCACCAAGAGTGGGGGGCGCGGGTCCACTGAAGCTTTCTTT.

Many counts were recorded for this clonotype. The rearrangement links TRBV7-9 to TRBJ2-1; D is perhaps TRBD1 or TRBD2 (5 bases each). Germline V gene sequence: CDR1 SEHNR, CDR2 FQNEAQ (reference sequence). This CDR3 has 16 residues. Trimming pared 0 bases from V and 0 bases from J, leaving 9 bases between. CDR3 residues: CASSLAIGASYNEQFF. CDR3 nucleotides: TGTGCCAGCAGCTTAGCTATCGGGGCCTCCTACAATGAGCAGTTCTTC.

This clonotype was recorded at least ten times. The genes are TRBV11-2 and TRBJ2-2; the match to TRBD2 covers 7 bases. Germline V gene lookup returns CDR1 SGHAT and CDR2 FQNNGV. CDR3 length: 17 residues. J was trimmed by 0 bases and V by 0 bases; bases with no gene match: 4. CDR3 sequence: CASSLEPSGANTGELFF. The CDR3 region has the DNA TGTGCCAGCAGCTTAGAGCCTAGCGGAGCGAACACCGGGGAGCTGTTTTTT.

This clonotype is termed medium-sized (0.01 to 0.1%). This chain joins TRBV28 and TRBJ2-3, with 7 bases matching TRBD2. Germline V gene sequence: CDR1 MDHEN, CDR2 SYDVKM. V shed 8 bases and J 1 base; nucleotides not matched to a gene: 9. The CDR3 totals 15 residues. The CDR3 region has the DNA TGTGCCAGCGGACCGCGGGAGTCGGGCACAGATACGCAGTATTTT. Translated, it gives CASGPRESGTDTQYF.

This clonotype was seen at least ten times. V gene TRBV27 combines with J gene TRBJ2-7, with 8 bases matching TRBD2. CDR1 and CDR2 from the germline V gene are MNHEY and SMNVEV (reference sequence). The CDR3 contains 14 residues. V lost 2 bases to trimming and J lost 4 bases; unmatched junction nucleotides: 4. CDR3 coding DNA: TGTGCCAGCAGTTTAAGGGCGGGAGGTTACGAGCAGTACTTC. Translated, it gives CASSLRAGGYEQYF.

In DNA, the CDR3 is TGCAGTGCTAGAGTCCCCGCGGGCCAGCCCCAGCATTTT. It encodes CSARVPAGQPQHF. The V gene is TRBV20-1, the J gene TRBJ1-5; D not resolved. This CDR3 contains 13 residues. CDR1 is DFQATT, CDR2 SNEGSKA, per germline (reference sequence). V was cut by 1 base and J by 7 bases, with 11 bases left in between.

This chain uses TRBV6-5 with TRBJ1-2; D possibly corresponds to TRBD1 (5 bases). Germline V lookup: CDR1 MNHEY, CDR2 SVGAGI. The CDR3 consists of 14 residues. The ends were cut back, 2 bases at V and 3 bases at J, with 10 bases in the middle. The CDR3 DNA reads TGTGCCAGCAGTTACGACAGAGGCTACTATGGCTACACCTTC. Its translation: CASSYDRGYYGYTF.

This chain connects TRBV10-1 to TRBJ2-1, with TRBD2 matching over 11 bases. This CDR3 region has 14 residues. Losses at the gene ends were 6 bases for V and 5 bases for J; bases not matched to a gene: 3. The germline V gene has CDR1 WNHNN and CDR2 SYGVQD (reference sequence). The CDR3 bases are TGCGCCAGCAGGAGGGGACTAGCGGACAATGAGCAGTTCTTC. Its translation is CASRRGLADNEQFF.

The sample holds many counts of this clonotype. The gene calls are TRBV7-9 and TRBJ2-7, with a possible D match to TRBD2 (6 bases). This CDR3 spans 14 amino acids. Per the germline V gene, CDR1 is SEHNR and CDR2 is FQNEAQ (reference sequence). Trimming took off 2 bases at V and 2 bases at J, with 10 bases between the two ends. CDR3 loop: CASSLRGLTYEQYF. CDR3 nucleotides: TGTGCCAGCAGCTTACGGGGACTCACCTACGAGCAGTACTTC.

This clonotype has a count of ten or more. CDR3 nucleotides: TGTGCCAGCAGCTTAGATCAGGGTCCTGAAGCTTTCTTT. This encodes CASSLDQGPEAFF. The gene calls are TRBV5-4 and TRBJ1-1; tentative D call: TRBD1 (5 bases). The V gene's germline CDR1 is SGHNT and CDR2 YYREEE (reference sequence). Trimming removed 2 bases at V and 6 bases at J, with 11 bases between. This CDR3 contains 13 residues.